This T cell receptor (beta chain) was identified during a study of CXCR3-negative and CXCR3-positive naive CD8 T cells. UMI-labeled 5' RACE yielded the TRB cDNA libraries. TCRdb reprocessed the 5' RACE reads and reports one entry per CDR3 protein, with no DNA. Here the sample table reports just under 45,000 distinct CDR3 sequences. Germline CDR1 MDHEN, CDR2 SYDVKM. The CDR3 is 18 residues long. To note about this clonotype: Its specificity is unknown.

Every CD8+ T cell subset underwent triplicate sorting at around 270,000 cells apiece. Study observations and caveats: Naive subsets had comparable surface CD5; TCR strength was inferred from TRB CDR3 properties. Memory cells showed distinct TRBV-TRBJ patterns, while the two naive subsets matched.

The sample taken for sequencing was memory CD8+ T cells from blood. This chain connects TRBV28 to TRBJ1-5; the D gene TCRdb calls, TRBD1, cannot be checked with no DNA. The clonotype comes from a human donor in good health. Some clones in this sample may be carry-over from other donors' samples. CDR3 amino acids: CASSLYGSAGASNQPQHF.